This TCR beta chain was captured in a study of blood T cell repertoires in COVID-19. The wider study: Acute-phase and convalescent COVID-19 samples originated in the United States, Italy and Spain.

Here immunoSEQ multiplex PCR was the method, and the copy in TCRdb shows in-frame clones only, minus some. The sample lists some 130,000 clones; approximately 79% were seen once. This study enrolled people aged roughly 18 to 100 from about 26 US geographic areas. This CDR3 is built from 18 residues. J gave up 0 bases and V 5 bases, and 9 bases lay outside the gene matches. From germline, CDR1 is MDHEN and CDR2 SYDVKM. Only one count was recorded for this clone. This chain links TRBV28 with TRBJ1-6, with 8 positions matching TRBD1. The clonotype originates from a middle-aged man with acute COVID-19. Sequenced: PBMCs or T cells enriched from blood (not recorded which). The CDR3 DNA is TGTGCCAGCAGTCTCCTAGGACAGGGCCCCTCCTATAATTCACCCCTCCACTTT. It translates to CASSLLGQGPSYNSPLHF. Supplemented by reference TRBV28 and TRBJ1-6, the full variable domain reads DVKVTQSSRYLVKRTGEKVFLECVQDMDHENMFWYRQDPGLGLRLIYFSYDVKMKEKGDIPEGYSVSREKKERFSLILESASTNQTSMYLCASSLLGQGPSYNSPLHFGNGTRLTVT.